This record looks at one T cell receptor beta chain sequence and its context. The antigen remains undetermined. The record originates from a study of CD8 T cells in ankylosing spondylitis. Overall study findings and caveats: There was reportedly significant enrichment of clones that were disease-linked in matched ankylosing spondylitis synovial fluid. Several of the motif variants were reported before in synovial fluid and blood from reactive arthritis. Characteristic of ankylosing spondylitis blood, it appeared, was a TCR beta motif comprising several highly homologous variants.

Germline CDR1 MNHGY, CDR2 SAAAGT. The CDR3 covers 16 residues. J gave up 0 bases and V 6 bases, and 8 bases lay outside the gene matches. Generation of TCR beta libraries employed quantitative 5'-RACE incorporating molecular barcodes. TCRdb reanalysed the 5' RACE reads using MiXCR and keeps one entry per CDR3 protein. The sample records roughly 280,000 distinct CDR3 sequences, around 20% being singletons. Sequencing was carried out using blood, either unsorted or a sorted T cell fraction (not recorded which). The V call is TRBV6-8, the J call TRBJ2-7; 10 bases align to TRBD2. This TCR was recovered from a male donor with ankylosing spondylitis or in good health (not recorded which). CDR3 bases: TGTGCCAGCAGCCCCGGGACTAGCGAATTCTCCTACGAGCAGTACGTC. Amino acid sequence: CASSPGTSEFSYEQYV.